The 2 T cell receptor beta chains below come from one sample, sequenced in a study of shared clonotypes between healthy human individuals. The assay was immunoSEQ multiplex PCR, and TCRdb's table has in-frame clones only and misses some. This table has about 2 million clones, over 85% appearing once. The naive CD8 subset, CD45RO-negative cells positively selected for CCR7, excluded terminally differentiated effector memory CD45RA+ cells. Specimen: naive CD8+ T cells sorted from blood. The receptor set was obtained from a man between 18 and 29 years old in good health.

This chain links TRBV9 with TRBJ1-4, with D possibly being TRBD1 (6 bases). This CDR3 contains 15 residues. Deletions cut 3 bases from V and 5 bases from J, with 14 bases between. Germline values: CDR1 SGDLS, CDR2 YYNGEE. The DNA of the CDR3 is TGTGCCAGCAGCGAGGGAACAGGGATAAATGAAAAACTGTTTTTT. This sequence encodes CASSEGTGINEKLFF.

The chain joins TRBV4-3 to TRBJ2-1; D gene uncertain. The V gene's germline CDR1 is LGHNA and CDR2 YSLEER. Trimming took 0 bases from V and 2 from J, leaving 14 bases between them. The CDR3 extends over 17 amino acids. The CDR3 is CASSQEPGPNTYNEQFF. CDR3 DNA: TGCGCCAGCAGCCAAGAGCCCGGGCCCAACACCTACAATGAGCAGTTCTTC.